The subject of this entry is one T cell receptor (beta chain). What it binds is not known. The naive CD8 subset, CD45RO-negative cells positively selected for CCR7, excluded terminally differentiated effector memory CD45RA+ cells. Each sample came from a Caucasian adult donor living in Nashville, Tennessee. These data are taken from a study of shared clonotypes between healthy human individuals. Study results and caveats: What naive subsets generally showed was a larger estimated richness than memory subsets showed.

The germline gives CDR1 MNHNS, CDR2 SASEGT. CDR3 size: 16 residues. The V segment lost 2 bases and the J segment 9 bases; nucleotides outside the gene matches: 11. Execution of the assay was at deep level. Assay: immunoSEQ multiplex PCR; the TCRdb copy retains only in-frame clones and omits some. Of about 2.2 million clones in the sample, around 93% were seen once. This TCR derives from a man between 18 and 29 years old in good health. Some clones in this sample may be carry-over from other donors' samples. The chain links TRBV6-1 to TRBJ2-1; 9 bases match TRBD2. Sequenced material: naive CD8+ T cells from PBMCs. CDR3 sequence (DNA): TGTGCCAGCAGTGAACGGGCGATAGCGGGAGTCTTTGAGCAGTTCTTC. This codes for CASSERAIAGVFEQFF.